One sample yielded the 10 T cell receptor beta chains listed below, sequenced in a study of monozygotic twins with inflammatory bowel disease. TCRdb re-called the 5' RACE reads; one entry per CDR3 protein, DNA not given. The specimen's table records about 140,000 distinct CDR3 sequences. The sequencing input was blood. All receptors derive from a human donor with ulcerative colitis or Crohn's disease, or a healthy co-twin of an affected twin (not recorded which).

This chain uses TRBV5-1 with TRBJ2-6; TCRdb lists TRBD1, though no DNA is available to test this call. This CDR3 has 17 residues. The V gene's germline CDR1 is SGHRS and CDR2 YFSETQ. This CDR3 is CASSGRGLSSGANVLTF.

J is TRBJ1-4 and V is TRBV5-1. The V gene's germline CDR1 is SGHRS and CDR2 YFSETQ. The CDR3 sequence is 14 residues long. The CDR3 spells CASSLRGSHEKLFF.

The chain joins TRBV29-1 to TRBJ1-2; TCRdb proposes TRBD1, but this gene call is untestable without DNA. CDR3 length equals 15 residues. Looked up from germline, CDR1 is SQVTM and CDR2 is ANQGSEA. CDR3 loop: CSVEKISGIVGGYTF. The full variable domain, its missing parts supplied by reference TRBV29-1 and TRBJ1-2, is SAVISQKPSRDICQRGTSLTIQCQVDSQVTMMFWYRQQPGQSLTLIATANQGSEATYESGFVIDKFPISRPNLTFSTLTVSNMSPEDSSIYLCSVEKISGIVGGYTFGSGTRLTVV.

The V gene is TRBV12-3 or TRBV12-4, the J gene TRBJ1-1. The CDR3 is 11 residues long. This CDR3 reads CASSLGLGAFF.

J is TRBJ2-1 and V is TRBV9; TCRdb gives TRBD1 as the D gene, but with no DNA this cannot be confirmed. The CDR3 runs 15 residues. Germline V gene sequence: CDR1 SGDLS, CDR2 YYNGEE. CDR3 protein: CASSARQGGYNEQFF.

V usage is TRBV4-3 and J usage is TRBJ2-7; TCRdb proposes TRBD1, but this gene call is untestable without DNA. This CDR3 contains 14 residues. The V gene's germline CDR1 is LGHNA and CDR2 YSLEER. The CDR3 spells CASSPGQGVGEQYF.

The genes are TRBV20-1 and TRBJ1-2; TCRdb's D call of TRBD1 is untestable without DNA. The CDR3 has 13 residues. In germline, CDR1 is DFQATT, CDR2 SNEGSKA (reference sequence). CDR3 sequence reads: CSAPERGQQMYTF.

J is TRBJ1-5 and V is TRBV30; TCRdb returns TRBD1, unconfirmable since there is no DNA. The CDR3 loop spans 12 amino acids. CDR1 GTSNPN and CDR2 SVGIG come from the germline V gene (reference sequence). This CDR3 reads CAWSTGFEPQHF.

The rearrangement uses TRBV9 and TRBJ2-7; TCRdb designates TRBD1, a call that cannot be tested without DNA. There are 18 residues in the CDR3. The germline V gene has CDR1 SGDLS and CDR2 YYNGEE. The CDR3 loop reads CASSVAADSATSPYEQYF.

V and J are TRBV18 and TRBJ2-6. Germline assignment: CDR1 KGHSH and CDR2 LQKENI. CDR3 size: 20 residues. The CDR3 loop is CASSPIRTIPQLGGANVLTF. The full variable domain, with the rest looked up from reference TRBV18 and TRBJ2-6, is NAGVMQNPRHLVRRRGQEARLRCSPMKGHSHVYWYRQLPEEGLKFMVYLQKENIIDESGMPKERFSAEFPKEGPSILRIQQVVRGDSAAYFCASSPIRTIPQLGGANVLTFGAGSRLTVL.